This is a list of T cell receptor beta chains from one sample in a study of cytomegalovirus exposure and HLA in healthy donors. Sequenced by immunoSEQ multiplex PCR; TCRdb stores in-frame clones only, minus some. In the table there are some 120,000 clones, about four fifths of which are singletons. Sequences were obtained from PBMCs. All receptors come from a woman aged 18-35 years in good health and CMV-seronegative. The conserved cysteine and the conserved F or W are not part of the CDR3 here. D genes are given only for firm matches.

V gene: TRBV5-8; D gene: NA; CDR3 protein: ASSFGGAKNIQY
V gene: TRBV28; D gene: NA; CDR3 protein: ATSGLGLVNEKLF
V gene: TRBV4-1; D gene: NA; CDR3 protein: ASSQAREKLF
V gene: TRBV9; D gene: NA; CDR3 protein: ASSVAHEPNTEAF
V gene: TRBV6-1; D gene: TRBD1; CDR3 protein: ASSERGTGTSTDTQY
V gene: TRBV7-6; D gene: TRBD1; CDR3 protein: ASSSGTGKSGELF
V gene: TRBV4-1; D gene: NA; CDR3 protein: ASSHQTGKNYGYT
V gene: TRBV18; D gene: NA; CDR3 protein: ASSPIPGAYT
V gene: TRBV29-1; D gene: NA; CDR3 protein: SVGGLNWDSYT
V gene: TRBV27; D gene: NA; CDR3 protein: ASSLSPTGSGEKLF
V gene: TRBV6-5; D gene: NA; CDR3 protein: ASSYSVRSINEQY
V gene: TRBV5-1; D gene: NA; CDR3 protein: ASSRSPPTDTQY
V gene: TRBV27; D gene: NA; CDR3 protein: ASSFTGNTEAF